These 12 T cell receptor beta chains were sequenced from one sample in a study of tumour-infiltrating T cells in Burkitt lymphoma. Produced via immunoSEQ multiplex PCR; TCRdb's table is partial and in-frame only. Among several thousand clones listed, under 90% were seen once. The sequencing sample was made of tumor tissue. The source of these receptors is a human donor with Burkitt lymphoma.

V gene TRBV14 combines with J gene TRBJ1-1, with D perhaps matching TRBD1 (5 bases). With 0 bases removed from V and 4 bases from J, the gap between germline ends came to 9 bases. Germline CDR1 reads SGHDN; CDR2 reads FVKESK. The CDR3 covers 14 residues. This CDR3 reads CASSQEGASTEAFF. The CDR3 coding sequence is TGTGCCAGCAGCCAAGAAGGGGCCAGCACTGAAGCTTTCTTT.

This CDR3 reads CASSLERGSYNSPLHF. Written as DNA, the CDR3 is TGTGCCAGCAGCTTGGAACGGGGGTCCTATAATTCACCCCTCCACTTT. The V gene is TRBV5-6, the J gene TRBJ1-6; possibly TRBD1 for D (5 bases). Germline V gene data show CDR1 as SGHDT and CDR2 as YYEEEE. With 0 bases removed from V and 1 base from J, the gap between germline ends came to 8 bases. The CDR3 has 16 residues.

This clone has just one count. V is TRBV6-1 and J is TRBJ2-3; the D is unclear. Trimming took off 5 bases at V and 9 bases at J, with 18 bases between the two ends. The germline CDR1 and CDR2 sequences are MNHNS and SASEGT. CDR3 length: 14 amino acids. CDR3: CASSPLSPLGTQYF. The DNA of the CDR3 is TGTGCCAGCAGTCCACTAAGCCCCCTGGGGACGCAGTATTTT.

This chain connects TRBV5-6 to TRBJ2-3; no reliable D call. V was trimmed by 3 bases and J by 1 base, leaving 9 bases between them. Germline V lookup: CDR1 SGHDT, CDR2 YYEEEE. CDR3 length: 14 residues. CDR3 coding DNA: TGTGCCAGCAGCTATTTCGCGGGCACAGATACGCAGTATTTT. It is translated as CASSYFAGTDTQYF.

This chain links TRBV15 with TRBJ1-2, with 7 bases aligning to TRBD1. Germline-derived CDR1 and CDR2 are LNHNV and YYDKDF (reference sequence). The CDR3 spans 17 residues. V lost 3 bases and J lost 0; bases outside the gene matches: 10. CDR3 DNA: TGTGCCACCAGCAGTCATTTAAGGGGGCAAGCTAACTATGGCTACACCTTC. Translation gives CATSSHLRGQANYGYTF.

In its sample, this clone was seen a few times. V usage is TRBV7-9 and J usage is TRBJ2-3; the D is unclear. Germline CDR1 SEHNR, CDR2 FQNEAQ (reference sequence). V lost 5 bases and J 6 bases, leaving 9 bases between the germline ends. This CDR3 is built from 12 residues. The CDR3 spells CASSKIPDTQYF. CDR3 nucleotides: TGTGCCAGCAGCAAGATCCCCGATACGCAGTATTTT.

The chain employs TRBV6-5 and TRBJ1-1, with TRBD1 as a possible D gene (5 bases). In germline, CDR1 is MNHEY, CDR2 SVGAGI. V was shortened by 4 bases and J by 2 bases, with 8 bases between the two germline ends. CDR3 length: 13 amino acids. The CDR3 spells CASSFGANTEAFF. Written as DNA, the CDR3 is TGTGCCAGCAGTTTCGGGGCTAACACTGAAGCTTTCTTT.

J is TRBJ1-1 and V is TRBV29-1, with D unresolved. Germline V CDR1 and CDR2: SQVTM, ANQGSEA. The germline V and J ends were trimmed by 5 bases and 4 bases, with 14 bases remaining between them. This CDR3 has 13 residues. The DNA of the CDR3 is TGCAGCGTTTACCGGGCACAAGGCACTGAAGCTTTCTTT. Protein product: CSVYRAQGTEAFF.

CDR3 sequence: CASSLVGSQGEENTEAFF. In nucleotides, the CDR3 is TGTGCCAGCAGCTTAGTCGGTTCGCAGGGGGAGGAAAACACTGAAGCTTTCTTT. The chain carries TRBV7-2 and TRBJ1-1; the match to TRBD1 covers 7 bases. The CDR3 totals 18 residues. Germline trimming cut 1 base from V and 2 bases from J; bases unmatched to any gene: 13. In germline, CDR1 is SGHTA, CDR2 FQGNSA.

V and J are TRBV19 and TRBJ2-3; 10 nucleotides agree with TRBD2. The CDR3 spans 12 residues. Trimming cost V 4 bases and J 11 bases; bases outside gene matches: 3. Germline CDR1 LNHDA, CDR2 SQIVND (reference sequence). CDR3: CASSTSGGEQYF. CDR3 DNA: TGTGCCAGTAGTACTAGCGGGGGTGAGCAGTATTTT.

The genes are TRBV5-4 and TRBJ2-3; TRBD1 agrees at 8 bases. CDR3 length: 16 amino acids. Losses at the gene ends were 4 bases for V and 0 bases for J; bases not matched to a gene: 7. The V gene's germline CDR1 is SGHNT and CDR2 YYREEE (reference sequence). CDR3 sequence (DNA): TGTGCCAGCAGCCCCCAGACAGGGGCTAGCACAGATACGCAGTATTTT. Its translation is CASSPQTGASTDTQYF.

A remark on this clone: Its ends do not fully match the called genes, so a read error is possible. DNA for the CDR3: TGTGCCAGCAGCTTAGGTAACAATGGCTACACCTTC. Translated: CASSLGNNGYTF. The chain has TRBV5-6 and TRBJ1-2; D unresolved. CDR1 and CDR2 from the germline V gene are SGHDT and YYEEEE. The CDR3 covers 12 residues.